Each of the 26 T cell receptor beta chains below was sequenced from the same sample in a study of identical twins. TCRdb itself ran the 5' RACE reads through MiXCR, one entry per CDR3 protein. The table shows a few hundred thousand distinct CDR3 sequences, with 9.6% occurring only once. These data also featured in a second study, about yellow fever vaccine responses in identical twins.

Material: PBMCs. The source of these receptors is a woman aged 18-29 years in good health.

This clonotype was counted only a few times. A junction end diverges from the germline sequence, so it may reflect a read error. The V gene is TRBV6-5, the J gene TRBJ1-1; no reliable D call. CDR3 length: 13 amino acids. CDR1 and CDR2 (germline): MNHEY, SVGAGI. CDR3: CASSSSGYTEVFF. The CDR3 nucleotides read TGTGCCAGCAGTTCCTCAGGATACACTGAAGTTTTCTTT.

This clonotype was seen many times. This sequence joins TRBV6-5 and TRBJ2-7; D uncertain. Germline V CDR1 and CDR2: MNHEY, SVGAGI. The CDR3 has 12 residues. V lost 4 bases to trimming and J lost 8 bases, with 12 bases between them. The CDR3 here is CASSSYERKQYF. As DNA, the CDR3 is TGTGCCAGCAGTTCCTACGAGCGAAAGCAGTACTTC.

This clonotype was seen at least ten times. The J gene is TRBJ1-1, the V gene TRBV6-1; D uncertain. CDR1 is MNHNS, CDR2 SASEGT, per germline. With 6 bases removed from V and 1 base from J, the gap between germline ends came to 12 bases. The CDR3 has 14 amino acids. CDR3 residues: CASSPQLANTEAFF. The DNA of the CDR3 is TGTGCCAGCAGCCCTCAGTTAGCGAACACTGAAGCTTTCTTT.

The CDR3 DNA sequence: TGCACCCCGGAGGTGGACACTGAAGCTTTCTTT. It encodes CTPEVDTEAFF. The V call is TRBV29-1, the J call TRBJ1-1, with no clear D. The CDR3 contains 11 residues. The V gene's germline CDR1 is SQVTM and CDR2 ANQGSEA.

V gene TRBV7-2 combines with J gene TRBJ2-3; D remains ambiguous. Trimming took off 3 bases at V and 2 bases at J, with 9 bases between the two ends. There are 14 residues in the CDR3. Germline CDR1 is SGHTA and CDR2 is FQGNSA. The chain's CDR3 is CASSFRANTDTQYF. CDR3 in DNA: TGTGCCAGCAGCTTCCGCGCTAACACAGATACGCAGTATTTT.

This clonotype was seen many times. CDR3 DNA sequence: TGTGCCAGCAGCCAAGGGTGGGGATACAATGAGCAGTTCTTC. It codes for CASSQGWGYNEQFF. The chain uses TRBV3-1 and TRBJ2-1; D unclear. Per the germline V gene, CDR1 is LGHDT and CDR2 is YNNKEL (reference sequence). V lost 1 base, J lost 4 bases, and 8 bases lay in between. The CDR3 totals 14 residues.

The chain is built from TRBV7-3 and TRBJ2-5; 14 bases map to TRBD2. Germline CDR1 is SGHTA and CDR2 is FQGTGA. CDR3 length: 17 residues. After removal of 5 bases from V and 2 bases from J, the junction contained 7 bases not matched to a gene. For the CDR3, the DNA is TGTGCCAGCAGCGCGGGACTAGCGGGGGCAGCACAAGAGACCCAGTACTTC. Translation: CASSAGLAGAAQETQYF.

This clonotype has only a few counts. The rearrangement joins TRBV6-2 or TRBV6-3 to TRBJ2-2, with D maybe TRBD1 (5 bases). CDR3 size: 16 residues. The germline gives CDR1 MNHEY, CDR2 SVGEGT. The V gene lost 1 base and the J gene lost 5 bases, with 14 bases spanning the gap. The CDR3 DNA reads TGTGCCAGCAGTTACTGGGGCCGTTCTTGGACCGGGGAGCTGTTTTTT. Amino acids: CASSYWGRSWTGELFF.

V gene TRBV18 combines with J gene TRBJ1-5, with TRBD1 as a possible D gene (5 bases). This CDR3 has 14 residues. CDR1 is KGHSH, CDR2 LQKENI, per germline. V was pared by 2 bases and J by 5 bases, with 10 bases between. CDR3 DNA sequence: TGTGCCAGCTCACCATCCGAGGGGCATCAGCCCCAGCATTTT. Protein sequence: CASSPSEGHQPQHF.

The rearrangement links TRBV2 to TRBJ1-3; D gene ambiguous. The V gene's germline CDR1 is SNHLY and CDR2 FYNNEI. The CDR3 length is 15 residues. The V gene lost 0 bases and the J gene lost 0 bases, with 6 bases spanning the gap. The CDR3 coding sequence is TGTGCCAGCAGTGAAGCAGGCAGCTCTGGAAACACCATATATTTT. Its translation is CASSEAGSSGNTIYF.

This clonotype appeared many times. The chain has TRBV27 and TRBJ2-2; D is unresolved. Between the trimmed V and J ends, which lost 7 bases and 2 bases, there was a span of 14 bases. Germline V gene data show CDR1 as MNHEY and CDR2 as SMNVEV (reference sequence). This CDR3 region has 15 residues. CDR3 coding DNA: TGTGCCAGCACCGCCGTTTCGGCTAACACCGGGGAGCTGTTTTTT. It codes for CASTAVSANTGELFF.

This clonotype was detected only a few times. The CDR3 region is CASSQDSQGHYNEQFF. In nucleotides, the CDR3 is TGCGCCAGCAGCCAAGATAGCCAGGGCCACTACAATGAGCAGTTCTTC. The gene calls are TRBV4-3 and TRBJ2-1; D is possibly TRBD1 (5 bases). V lost 0 bases to trimming and J lost 3 bases, with 12 bases between them. CDR1 LGHNA and CDR2 YSLEER come from the germline V gene. The CDR3 has 16 amino acids.

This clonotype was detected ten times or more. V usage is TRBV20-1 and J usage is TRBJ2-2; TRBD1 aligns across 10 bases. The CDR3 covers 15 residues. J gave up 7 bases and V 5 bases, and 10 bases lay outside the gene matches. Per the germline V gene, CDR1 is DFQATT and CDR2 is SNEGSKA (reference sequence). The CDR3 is CSAHPGQGTGGELFF. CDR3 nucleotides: TGCAGTGCTCACCCGGGACAGGGGACCGGCGGGGAGCTGTTTTTT.

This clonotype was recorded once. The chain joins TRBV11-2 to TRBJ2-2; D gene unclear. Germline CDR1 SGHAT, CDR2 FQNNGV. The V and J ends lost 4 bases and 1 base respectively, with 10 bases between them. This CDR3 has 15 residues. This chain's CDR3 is CASSSPTRNTGELFF. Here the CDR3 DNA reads TGTGCCAGCAGCTCACCGACCAGGAACACCGGGGAGCTGTTTTTT.

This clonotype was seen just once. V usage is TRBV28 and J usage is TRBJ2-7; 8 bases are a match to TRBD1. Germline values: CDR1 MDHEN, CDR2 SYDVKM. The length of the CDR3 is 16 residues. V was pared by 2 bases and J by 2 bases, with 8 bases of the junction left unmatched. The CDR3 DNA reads TGTGCCAGCAGTTTAGCAACCGGGACAGGAACCTACGAGCAGTACTTC. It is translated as CASSLATGTGTYEQYF.

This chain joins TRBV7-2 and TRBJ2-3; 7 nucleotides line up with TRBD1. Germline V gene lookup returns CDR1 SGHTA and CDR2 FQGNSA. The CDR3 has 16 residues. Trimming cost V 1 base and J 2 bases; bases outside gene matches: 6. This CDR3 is CASSLERGRITDTQYF. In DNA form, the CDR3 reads TGTGCCAGCAGCTTAGAGAGGGGGCGAATCACAGATACGCAGTATTTT.

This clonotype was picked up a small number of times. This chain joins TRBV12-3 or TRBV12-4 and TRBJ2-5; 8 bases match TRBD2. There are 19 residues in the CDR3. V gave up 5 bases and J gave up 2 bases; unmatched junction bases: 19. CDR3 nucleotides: TGTGCCAGCAGTCCACGCCTCCAAAAGCGGGGGACCCTTCAAGAGACCCAGTACTTC. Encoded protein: CASSPRLQKRGTLQETQYF.

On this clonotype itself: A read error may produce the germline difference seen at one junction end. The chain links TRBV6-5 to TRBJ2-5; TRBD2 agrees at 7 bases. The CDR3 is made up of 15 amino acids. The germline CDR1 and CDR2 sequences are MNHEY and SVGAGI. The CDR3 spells CACSSEGLRQETQYF. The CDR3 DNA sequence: TGTGCCTGCAGTTCCGAGGGACTACGCCAAGAGACCCAGTACTTC.

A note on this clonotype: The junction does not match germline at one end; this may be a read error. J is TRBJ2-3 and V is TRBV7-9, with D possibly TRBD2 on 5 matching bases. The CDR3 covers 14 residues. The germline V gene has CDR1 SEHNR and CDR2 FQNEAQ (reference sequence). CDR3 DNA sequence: TGTGCCAGCTGCTTTACGGGATACACAGATACGCAGTATTTT. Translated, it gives CASCFTGYTDTQYF.

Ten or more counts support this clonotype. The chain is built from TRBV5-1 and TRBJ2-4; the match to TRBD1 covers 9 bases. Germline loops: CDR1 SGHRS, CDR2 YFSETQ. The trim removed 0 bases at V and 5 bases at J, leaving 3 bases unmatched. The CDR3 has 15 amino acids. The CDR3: CASSLDGTGQNIQYF. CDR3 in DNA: TGCGCCAGCAGCTTGGATGGGACAGGGCAAAACATTCAGTACTTC.

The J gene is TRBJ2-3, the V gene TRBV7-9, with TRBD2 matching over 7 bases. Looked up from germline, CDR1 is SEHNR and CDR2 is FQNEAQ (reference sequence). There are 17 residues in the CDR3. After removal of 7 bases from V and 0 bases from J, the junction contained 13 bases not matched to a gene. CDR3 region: CASTLADRHPSTDTQYF. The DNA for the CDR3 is TGTGCCAGCACCCTAGCGGATAGACACCCTAGCACAGATACGCAGTATTTT. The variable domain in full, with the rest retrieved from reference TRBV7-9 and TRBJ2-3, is DTGVSQNPRHKITKRGQNVTFRCDPISEHNRLYWYRQTLGQGPEFLTYFQNEAQLEKSRLLSDRFSAERPKGSFSTLEIQRTEQGDSAMYLCASTLADRHPSTDTQYFGPGTRLTVL.

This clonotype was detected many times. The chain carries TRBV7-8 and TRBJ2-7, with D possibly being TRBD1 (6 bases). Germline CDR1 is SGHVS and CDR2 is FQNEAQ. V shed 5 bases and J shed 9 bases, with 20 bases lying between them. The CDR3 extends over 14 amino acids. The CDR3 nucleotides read TGTGCCAGCAGCCCCAGGACAGACATCCTAGGGCAGTACTTC. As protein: CASSPRTDILGQYF.

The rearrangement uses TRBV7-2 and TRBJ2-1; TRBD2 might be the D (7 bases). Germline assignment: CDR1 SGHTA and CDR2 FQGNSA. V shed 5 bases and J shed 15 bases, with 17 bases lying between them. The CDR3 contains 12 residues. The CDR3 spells CASSLGGRGVFF. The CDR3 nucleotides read TGTGCCAGCAGCCTCGGGGGGAGGGGGGTGTTCTTC.

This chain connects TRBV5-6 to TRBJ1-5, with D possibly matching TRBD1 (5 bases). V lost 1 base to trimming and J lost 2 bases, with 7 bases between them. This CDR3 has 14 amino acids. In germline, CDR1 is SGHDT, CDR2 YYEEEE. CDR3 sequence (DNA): TGTGCCAGCAGCTTGAAACAGGGCAATCAGCCCCAGCATTTT. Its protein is CASSLKQGNQPQHF.

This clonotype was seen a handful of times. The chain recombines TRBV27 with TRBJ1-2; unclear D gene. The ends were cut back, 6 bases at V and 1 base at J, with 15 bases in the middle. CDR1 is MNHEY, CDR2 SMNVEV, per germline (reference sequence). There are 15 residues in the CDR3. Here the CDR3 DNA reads TGTGCCAGCAGAGATGTTTCGAGAGTTAACTATGGCTACACCTTC. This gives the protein CASRDVSRVNYGYTF.

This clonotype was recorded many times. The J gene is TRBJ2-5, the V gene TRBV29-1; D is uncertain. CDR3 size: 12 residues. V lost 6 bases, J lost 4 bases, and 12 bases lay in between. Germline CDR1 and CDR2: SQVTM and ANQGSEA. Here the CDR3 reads CSVGNLGETQYF. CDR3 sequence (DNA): TGCAGCGTCGGAAATTTGGGAGAGACCCAGTACTTC.